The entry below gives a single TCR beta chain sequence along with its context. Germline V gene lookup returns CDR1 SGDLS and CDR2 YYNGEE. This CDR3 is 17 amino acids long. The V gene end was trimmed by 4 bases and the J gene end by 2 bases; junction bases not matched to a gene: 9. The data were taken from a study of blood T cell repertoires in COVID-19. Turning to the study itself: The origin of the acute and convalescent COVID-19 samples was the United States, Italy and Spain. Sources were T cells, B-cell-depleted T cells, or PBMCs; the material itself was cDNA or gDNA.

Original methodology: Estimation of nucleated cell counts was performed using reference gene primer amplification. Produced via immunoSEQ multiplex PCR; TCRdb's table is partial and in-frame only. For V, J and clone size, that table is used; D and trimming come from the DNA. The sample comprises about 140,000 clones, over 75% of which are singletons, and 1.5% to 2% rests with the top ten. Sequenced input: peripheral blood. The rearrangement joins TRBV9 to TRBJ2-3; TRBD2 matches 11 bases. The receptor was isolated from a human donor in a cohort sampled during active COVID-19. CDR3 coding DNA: TGTGCCAGCAGCCGATCGACTAGCGGGGACCCCACAGATACGCAGTATTTT. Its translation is CASSRSTSGDPTDTQYF. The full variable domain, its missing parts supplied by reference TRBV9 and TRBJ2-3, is DSGVTQTPKHLITATGQRVTLRCSPRSGDLSVYWYQQSLDQGLQFLIQYYNGEERAKGNILERFSAQQFPDLHSELNLSSLELGDSALYFCASSRSTSGDPTDTQYFGPGTRLTVL.